The 29 T cell receptor beta chains below all came from one sample that was sequenced in a study of blood T cells in healthy people across ages. A second PCR, run for about 6 to 12 cycles, used a sample-barcoded 5' primer plus a J-beta primer mix. One entry per CDR3 protein results from TCRdb running MiXCR on the 5' RACE reads. Among 700,000 to 850,000 distinct CDR3 sequences listed, about 55% were seen once. Sequenced input: blood. The receptors here all came from an elderly man in good health.

V usage is TRBV29-1 and J usage is TRBJ2-6, with D perhaps matching TRBD1 (6 bases). Germline assignment: CDR1 SQVTM and CDR2 ANQGSEA. This CDR3 contains 14 residues. The V end was cut by 6 bases, the J end by 2 bases, with 11 bases between. The CDR3 spells CSVPQGTGANVLTF. The CDR3 DNA is TGCAGCGTGCCGCAGGGGACTGGGGCCAACGTCCTGACTTTC.

This chain joins TRBV5-1 and TRBJ2-1; TRBD2 matches at 12 bases. V shed 0 bases and J 0 bases; nucleotides not matched to a gene: 7. Germline values: CDR1 SGHRS, CDR2 YFSETQ. This CDR3 is 19 amino acids long. The CDR3 spells CASSLAALAGGSSYNEQFF. Here the CDR3 DNA reads TGCGCCAGCAGCTTGGCCGCACTAGCGGGGGGAAGCTCCTACAATGAGCAGTTCTTC.

This sequence joins TRBV5-1 and TRBJ2-1, with TRBD1 identical over 8 bases. The length of the CDR3 is 12 residues. Trimming took 3 bases from V and 9 from J; bases not matched to a gene: 2. Germline V gene lookup returns CDR1 SGHRS and CDR2 YFSETQ. The CDR3 is CASSYDRGEQFF. The CDR3 DNA reads as TGCGCCAGCAGCTACGACAGGGGTGAGCAGTTCTTC.

This chain links TRBV10-3 with TRBJ2-1; TRBD2 matches 8 bases. CDR1 is ENHRY, CDR2 SYGVKD, per germline. This CDR3 is 14 amino acids long. In DNA form, the CDR3 reads TGTGCGTCTCGGCGGGGGGATTCCTACAATGAGCAGTTCTTC. Translating it yields CASRRGDSYNEQFF.

The chain recombines TRBV3-1 with TRBJ1-1; possible D gene TRBD1, 6 bases. Germline V gives CDR1 LGHDT, CDR2 YNNKEL (reference sequence). V shed 4 bases and J shed 3 bases, with 15 bases lying between them. The CDR3 contains 15 residues. The CDR3 protein is CASSRWGGGDTEAFF. DNA of the CDR3: TGTGCCAGCAGCCGGTGGGGAGGGGGGGACACTGAAGCTTTCTTT.

The rearrangement links TRBV11-2 to TRBJ2-3, with a possible D match to TRBD2 (7 bases). The germline gives CDR1 SGHAT, CDR2 FQNNGV. This CDR3 spans 19 amino acids. V was trimmed by 1 base and J by 3 bases, leaving 23 bases between them. The CDR3 nucleotides read TGTGCCAGCAGCTTAGGGGGGGGGGGCCGACAGGCTCAAACAGATACGCAGTATTTT. It codes for CASSLGGGGRQAQTDTQYF.

The chain recombines TRBV5-1 with TRBJ1-2; D ambiguous. CDR3 length: 13 amino acids. Germline assignment: CDR1 SGHRS and CDR2 YFSETQ. The ends were cut back, 4 bases at V and 6 bases at J, with 13 bases in the middle. The CDR3: CASSLDRSHGYTF. The CDR3 DNA sequence: TGCGCCAGCAGCCTGGACCGCAGCCATGGCTACACCTTC.

The chain carries TRBV9 and TRBJ2-3; TRBD2 matches at 9 bases. CDR1 is SGDLS, CDR2 YYNGEE, per germline. The CDR3 spans 17 residues. After removal of 4 bases from V and 3 bases from J, the junction contained 12 bases not matched to a gene. CDR3 DNA: TGTGCCAGCAGCATAGTTGGGACTAGCCTTGGAACAGATACGCAGTATTTT. It specifies CASSIVGTSLGTDTQYF.

The chain recombines TRBV6-1 with TRBJ1-5; 10 nucleotides line up with TRBD1. J gave up 6 bases and V 4 bases, and 9 bases lay outside the gene matches. Germline V lookup: CDR1 MNHNS, CDR2 SASEGT. CDR3 length: 16 amino acids. The CDR3 is CASSASPRTGGQPQHF. CDR3 sequence (DNA): TGTGCCAGCAGTGCTTCCCCTAGGACAGGGGGTCAGCCCCAGCATTTT.

This chain joins TRBV14 and TRBJ1-2, with D perhaps matching TRBD1 (6 bases). With 3 bases removed from V and 7 bases from J, the gap between germline ends came to 12 bases. Germline CDR1 reads SGHDN; CDR2 reads FVKESK. The CDR3 loop spans 13 amino acids. CDR3 sequence: CASSHNTGSGYTF. The CDR3 coding sequence is TGTGCCAGCAGCCATAACACAGGGAGTGGCTACACCTTC. The variable domain in full, with the rest retrieved from reference TRBV14 and TRBJ1-2, is EAGVTQFPSHSVIEKGQTVTLRCDPISGHDNLYWYRRVMGKEIKFLLHFVKESKQDESGMPNNRFLAERTGGTYSTLKVQPAELEDSGVYFCASSHNTGSGYTFGSGTRLTVV.

This clonotype was seen only a few times. The chain is built from TRBV14 and TRBJ2-3, with unresolved D. Germline CDR1 SGHDN, CDR2 FVKESK. Trimming stripped 1 base from V and 2 bases from J, with 10 bases between. The CDR3 contains 15 residues. Here the CDR3 reads CASSQGLRNTDTQYF. CDR3 bases: TGTGCCAGCAGCCAAGGGCTAAGGAACACAGATACGCAGTATTTT.

The V and J genes are TRBV29-1 and TRBJ2-1, with 9 bases identical to TRBD2. This CDR3 has 11 residues. V shed 4 bases, J shed 15 bases, and the junction held 7 bases outside the gene matches. Germline CDR1 reads SQVTM; CDR2 reads ANQGSEA. CDR3 DNA: TGCAGCGTTGGGCGGGAGGGCCTTACGTTCTTC. This encodes CSVGREGLTFF.

The chain carries TRBV4-2 and TRBJ2-3; 7 bases match TRBD2. J gave up 14 bases and V 5 bases, and 22 bases lay outside the gene matches. The CDR3 runs 16 residues. Looked up from germline, CDR1 is LGHNA and CDR2 is YNFKEQ. The chain's CDR3 is CASSSQAGPSPRYAYF. The CDR3 DNA sequence: TGTGCCAGCAGCTCGCAAGCGGGGCCTTCCCCCAGATACGCGTATTTT.

The chain links TRBV2 to TRBJ2-3; D call uncertain. V lost 7 bases and J 2 bases, leaving 16 bases between the germline ends. This CDR3 is built from 15 residues. The germline CDR1 and CDR2 sequences are SNHLY and FYNNEI. CDR3 nucleotide sequence: TGTGCCAGCACCCGCCATGGAGCTACCACAGATACGCAGTATTTT. It translates to CASTRHGATTDTQYF.

The CDR3 region has the DNA TGCGCCAGCAGCTTGGAGTGGGGTTCCCAAGAGACCCAGTACTTC. It specifies CASSLEWGSQETQYF. The J gene is TRBJ2-5, the V gene TRBV5-1; D gene uncertain. The V end lost 0 bases, the J end lost 1 base, and 10 bases lay between the germline ends. The CDR3 covers 15 residues. The germline V gene encodes CDR1 SGHRS and CDR2 YFSETQ.

CDR3 nucleotide sequence: TGCAGTGCTTCTAAGGGAGCGGGAGGTTCCTACGAGCAGTACTTC. Translation gives CSASKGAGGSYEQYF. The chain recombines TRBV20-1 with TRBJ2-7; 9 bases are shared with TRBD2. The CDR3 totals 15 residues. V shed 5 bases and J 1 base; nucleotides not matched to a gene: 9. The germline CDR1 and CDR2 sequences are DFQATT and SNEGSKA (reference sequence).

The V and J genes are TRBV12-3 or TRBV12-4 and TRBJ2-4; a weak D match, TRBD1 (6 bases). This CDR3 has 14 amino acids. Deletions cut 7 bases from V and 13 bases from J, with 23 bases between. The CDR3 loop is CASTSQGTYNEQYF. CDR3 in DNA: TGTGCCAGCACCTCACAGGGCACCTACAATGAGCAGTACTTC.

The rearrangement links TRBV20-1 to TRBJ2-1; D is unresolved. The J call may be in error: the DNA end matches TRBJ2-7 better. The CDR3 consists of 14 residues. Germline V CDR1 and CDR2: DFQATT, SNEGSKA (reference sequence). CDR3 amino acids: CSASKGSSYNEQYF. DNA for the CDR3: TGCAGTGCTAGTAAGGGTAGCTCCTACAATGAGCAGTACTTC.

This CDR3 reads CASGRGRSDTQYF. CDR3 DNA sequence: TGTGCCAGCGGTCGCGGGAGATCAGATACGCAGTATTTT. This chain joins TRBV12-3 or TRBV12-4 and TRBJ2-3, with 7 positions matching TRBD2. V lost 8 bases and J lost 4; bases outside the gene matches: 6. This CDR3 is 13 amino acids long.

In this sample, this clonotype turned up a few times. The gene calls are TRBV4-2 and TRBJ2-1; D may match TRBD1 or TRBD2 (5 bases each). Germline CDR1 reads LGHNA; CDR2 reads YNFKEQ. The V end lost 8 bases, the J end lost 6 bases, and 17 bases lay between the germline ends. This CDR3 comprises 14 residues. The CDR3 is CASWDRDPTNEQFF. CDR3 sequence (DNA): TGTGCCAGCTGGGACCGGGACCCGACCAATGAGCAGTTCTTC.

On this clonotype itself: At one of its ends the junction is not consistent with the germline gene, which may arise from a read error. The chain employs TRBV25-1 and TRBJ1-1; 10 nucleotides align to TRBD1. Germline-derived CDR1 and CDR2 are MGHDK and SYGVNS. The CDR3 spans 14 residues. CDR3 sequence: CANSQRQGATEAFF. DNA of the CDR3: TGTGCCAACAGTCAGCGACAGGGGGCTACTGAAGCTTTCTTT.

The gene calls are TRBV24-1 and TRBJ1-2; TRBD1 might be the D (5 bases). Looked up from germline, CDR1 is KGHDR and CDR2 is SFDVKD. There are 13 residues in the CDR3. V was clipped by 3 bases and J by 7 bases, with 11 bases between them. CDR3 nucleotides: TGTGCCACCAGTGATGCAGGGAGGGGTGGCTACACCTTC. It codes for CATSDAGRGGYTF.

The gene calls are TRBV7-2 and TRBJ2-2; 8 bases align to TRBD1. Losses at the gene ends were 3 bases for V and 6 bases for J; bases not matched to a gene: 9. Germline values: CDR1 SGHTA, CDR2 FQGNSA. This CDR3 spans 16 amino acids. The CDR3 spells CASSFGTGRRSGELFF. In DNA, the CDR3 is TGTGCCAGCAGCTTCGGGACAGGAAGGCGGTCCGGGGAGCTGTTTTTT.

The rearrangement uses TRBV21-1 and TRBJ1-5. TRBV21-1 constitutes a pseudogene. CDR3 length: 14 residues. In DNA form, the CDR3 reads TGTGCCAGCAGCAAAGAAGCAAACAATCAGCCCCAGCATTTT. Residues: CASSKEANNQPQHF.

In its sample, this clonotype was seen a few times. The J gene is TRBJ2-7, the V gene TRBV29-1, with TRBD2 matching over 10 bases. The CDR3 spans 13 residues. Germline V gene sequence: CDR1 SQVTM, CDR2 ANQGSEA. V lost 5 bases, J lost 2 bases, and 3 bases stayed unmatched. CDR3 amino acids: CSVPGLAAYEQYF. The CDR3 region has the DNA TGCAGCGTTCCTGGACTAGCGGCCTACGAGCAGTACTTC.

This clonotype was counted between two and nine times. The chain recombines TRBV7-9 with TRBJ2-1, with 10 positions matching TRBD1. This CDR3 comprises 16 residues. Trimming cost V 1 base and J 9 bases; bases outside gene matches: 9. Germline V gene data show CDR1 as SEHNR and CDR2 as FQNEAQ (reference sequence). CDR3 sequence reads: CASSLGDRGVLREQFF. The CDR3 region has the DNA TGTGCCAGCAGCTTAGGGGACAGGGGTGTTTTGCGTGAGCAGTTCTTC.

This clonotype was recorded a few times. The chain joins TRBV20-1 to TRBJ2-5, with 7 nucleotides matching TRBD2. Germline V gives CDR1 DFQATT, CDR2 SNEGSKA (reference sequence). The ends lost 6 bases at V and 1 base at J; junction bases unmatched: 14. The CDR3 spans 16 residues. The CDR3 coding sequence is TGCAGTGCCGGCCCTGTATTAGCGGGCCCCCAAGAGACCCAGTACTTC. Protein sequence: CSAGPVLAGPQETQYF.

The V call is TRBV29-1, the J call TRBJ2-7; D uncertain. This CDR3 region has 14 residues. The germline V gene has CDR1 SQVTM and CDR2 ANQGSEA. Trimming left V 7 bases short and J 0 bases short, with 16 bases between. Written as DNA, the CDR3 is TGCAGCGCCCGGAAGGACGGCAGCTCCTACGAGCAGTACTTC. This sequence encodes CSARKDGSSYEQYF.

In the case of this clonotype: One end of the junction is discordant with germline, which a read error may explain. The chain employs TRBV5-1 and TRBJ2-1; 11 bases agree with TRBD2. The germline V gene has CDR1 SGHRS and CDR2 YFSETQ. This CDR3 has 15 amino acids. The CDR3 bases are TGCACCAGCAGCCCGGGGACTAGCGGCTACAATGAGCAGTTCTTC. Translated: CTSSPGTSGYNEQFF.